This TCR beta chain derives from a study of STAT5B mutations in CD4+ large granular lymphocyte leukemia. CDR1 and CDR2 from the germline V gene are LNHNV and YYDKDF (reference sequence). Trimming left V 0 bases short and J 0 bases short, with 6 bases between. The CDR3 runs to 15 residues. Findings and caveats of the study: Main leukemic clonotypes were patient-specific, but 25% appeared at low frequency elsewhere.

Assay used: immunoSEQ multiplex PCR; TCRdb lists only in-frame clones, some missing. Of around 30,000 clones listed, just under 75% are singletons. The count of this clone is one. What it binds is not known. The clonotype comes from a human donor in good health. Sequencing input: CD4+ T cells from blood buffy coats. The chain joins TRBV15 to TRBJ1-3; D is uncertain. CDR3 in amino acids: CATSRDRYSGNTIYF. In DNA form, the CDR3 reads TGTGCCACCAGCAGAGATAGGTACTCTGGAAACACCATATATTTT.